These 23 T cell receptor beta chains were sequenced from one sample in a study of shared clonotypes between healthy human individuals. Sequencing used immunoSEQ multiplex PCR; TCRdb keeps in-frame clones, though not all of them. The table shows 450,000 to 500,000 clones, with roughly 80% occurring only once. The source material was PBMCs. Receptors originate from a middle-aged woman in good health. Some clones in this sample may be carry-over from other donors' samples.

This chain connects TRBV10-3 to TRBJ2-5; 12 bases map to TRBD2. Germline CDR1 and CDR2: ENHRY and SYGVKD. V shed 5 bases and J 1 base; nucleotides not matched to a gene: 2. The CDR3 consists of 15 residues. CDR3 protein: CAISPSGRAQETQYF. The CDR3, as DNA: TGTGCCATCAGTCCTAGCGGGAGGGCCCAAGAGACCCAGTACTTC.

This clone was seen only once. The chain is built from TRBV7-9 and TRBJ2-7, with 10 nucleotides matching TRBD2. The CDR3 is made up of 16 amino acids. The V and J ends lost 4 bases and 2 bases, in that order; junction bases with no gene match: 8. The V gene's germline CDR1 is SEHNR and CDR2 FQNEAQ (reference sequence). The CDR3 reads CASSSVGLAVTYEQYF. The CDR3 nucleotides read TGTGCCAGCAGCTCAGTCGGACTAGCGGTAACCTACGAGCAGTACTTC.

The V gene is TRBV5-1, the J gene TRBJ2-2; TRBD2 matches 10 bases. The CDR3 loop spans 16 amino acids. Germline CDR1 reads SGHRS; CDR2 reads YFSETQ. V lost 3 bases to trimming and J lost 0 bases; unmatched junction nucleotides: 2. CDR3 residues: CASSSGLAANTGELFF. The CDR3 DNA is TGCGCCAGCAGCTCCGGACTAGCGGCGAACACCGGGGAGCTGTTTTTT.

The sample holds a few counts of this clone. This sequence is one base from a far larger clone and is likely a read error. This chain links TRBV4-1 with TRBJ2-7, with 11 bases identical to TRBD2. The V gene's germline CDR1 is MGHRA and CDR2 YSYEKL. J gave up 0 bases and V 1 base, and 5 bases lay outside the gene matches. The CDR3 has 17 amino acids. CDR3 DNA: TGCGCCAGCAGCCAAGGGTGGACTAGCGGGCTCTCCTACGAGCAGTACTTC. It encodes CASSQGWTSGLSYEQYF.

DNA of the CDR3: TGTGCCAGTAACCAGGGGCGCGGTCAGCCCCAGCATTTT. Translation: CASNQGRGQPQHF. The chain links TRBV19 to TRBJ1-5, with a tentative D call TRBD1 (6 bases). Germline V gives CDR1 LNHDA, CDR2 SQIVND (reference sequence). Trimming pared 7 bases from V and 6 bases from J, leaving 13 bases between. This CDR3 spans 13 amino acids. Full variable domain (outside the CDR3, taken from reference TRBV19 and TRBJ1-5): DGGITQSPKYLFRKEGQNVTLSCEQNLNHDAMYWYRQDPGQGLRLIYYSQIVNDFQKGDIAEGYSVSREKKESFPLTVTSAQKNPTAFYLCASNQGRGQPQHFGDGTRLSIL.

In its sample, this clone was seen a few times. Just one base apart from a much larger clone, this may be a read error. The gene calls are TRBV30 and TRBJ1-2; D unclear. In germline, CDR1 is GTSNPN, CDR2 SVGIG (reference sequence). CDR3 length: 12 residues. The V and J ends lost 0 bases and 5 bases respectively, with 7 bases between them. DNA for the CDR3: TGTGCCTGGAGTGTAGGGTGTTATGGCTACACCTTC. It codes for CAWSVGCYGYTF.

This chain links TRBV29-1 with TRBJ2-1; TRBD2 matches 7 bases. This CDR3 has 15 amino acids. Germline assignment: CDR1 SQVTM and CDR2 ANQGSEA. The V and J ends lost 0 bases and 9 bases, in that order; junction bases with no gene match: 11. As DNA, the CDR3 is TGCAGCGTTGAAGAGTTCGGGAGGAAGGCGAGTGAGCAGTTCTTC. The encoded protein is CSVEEFGRKASEQFF.

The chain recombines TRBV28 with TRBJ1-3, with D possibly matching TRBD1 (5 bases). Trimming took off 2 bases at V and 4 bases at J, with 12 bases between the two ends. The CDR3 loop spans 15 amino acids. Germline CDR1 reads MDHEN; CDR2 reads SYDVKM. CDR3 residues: CASSLIGGDGNTIYF. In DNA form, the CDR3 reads TGTGCCAGCAGTTTAATTGGGGGGGACGGAAACACCATATATTTT.

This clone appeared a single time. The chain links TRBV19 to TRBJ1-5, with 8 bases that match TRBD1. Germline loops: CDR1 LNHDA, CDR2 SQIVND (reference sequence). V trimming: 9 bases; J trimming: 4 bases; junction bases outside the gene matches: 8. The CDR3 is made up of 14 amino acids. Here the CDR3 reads CASSGGWGNQPQHF. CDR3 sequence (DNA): TGTGCCAGCTCAGGGGGCTGGGGTAATCAGCCCCAGCATTTT. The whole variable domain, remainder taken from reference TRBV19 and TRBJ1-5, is DGGITQSPKYLFRKEGQNVTLSCEQNLNHDAMYWYRQDPGQGLRLIYYSQIVNDFQKGDIAEGYSVSREKKESFPLTVTSAQKNPTAFYLCASSGGWGNQPQHFGDGTRLSIL.

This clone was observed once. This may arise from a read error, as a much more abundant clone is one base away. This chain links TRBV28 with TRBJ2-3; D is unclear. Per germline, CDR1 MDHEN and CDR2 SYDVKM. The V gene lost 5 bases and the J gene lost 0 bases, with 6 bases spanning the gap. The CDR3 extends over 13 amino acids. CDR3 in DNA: TGTGCCAGCAGTCCCACTAGCACAGATACGCAGTATTTT. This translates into CASSPTSTDTQYF.

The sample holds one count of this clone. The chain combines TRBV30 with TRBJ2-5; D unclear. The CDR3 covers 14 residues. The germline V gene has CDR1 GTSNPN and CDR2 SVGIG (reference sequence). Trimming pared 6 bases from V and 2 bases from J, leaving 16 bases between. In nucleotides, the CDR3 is TGTGCCTGTGTCGACGGACGGGCTCAAGAGACCCAGTACTTC. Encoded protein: CACVDGRAQETQYF.

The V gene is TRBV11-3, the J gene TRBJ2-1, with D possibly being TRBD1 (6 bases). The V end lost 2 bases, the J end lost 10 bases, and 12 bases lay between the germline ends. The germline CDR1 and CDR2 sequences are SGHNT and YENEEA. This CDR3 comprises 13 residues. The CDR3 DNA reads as TGTGCCAGCAGCTTACCGACCCAGGGGGAGCAGTTCTTC. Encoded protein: CASSLPTQGEQFF.

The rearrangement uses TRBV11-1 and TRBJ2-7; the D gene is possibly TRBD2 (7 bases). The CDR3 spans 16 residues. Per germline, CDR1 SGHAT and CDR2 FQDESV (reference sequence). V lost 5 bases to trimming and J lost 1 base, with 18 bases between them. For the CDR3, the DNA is TGTGCCAGCAGCCCACCAAAGCGGGACAAGTCCTACGAGCAGTACTTC. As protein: CASSPPKRDKSYEQYF.

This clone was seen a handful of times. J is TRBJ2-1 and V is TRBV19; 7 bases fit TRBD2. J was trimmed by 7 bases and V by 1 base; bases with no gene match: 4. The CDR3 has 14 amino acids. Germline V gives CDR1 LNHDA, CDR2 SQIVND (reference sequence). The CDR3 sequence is CASSIGTRRNEQFF. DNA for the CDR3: TGTGCCAGTAGTATAGGGACTAGGCGGAATGAGCAGTTCTTC.

CDR3 DNA sequence: TGTGCCAGCAGTGTACAGGGTCGGCAGCCCCAGCATTTT. It translates to CASSVQGRQPQHF. The chain recombines TRBV27 with TRBJ1-5, with TRBD1 as a possible D gene (6 bases). Trimming took off 5 bases at V and 7 bases at J, with 12 bases between the two ends. The CDR3 has 13 residues. Germline CDR1 and CDR2: MNHEY and SMNVEV (reference sequence).

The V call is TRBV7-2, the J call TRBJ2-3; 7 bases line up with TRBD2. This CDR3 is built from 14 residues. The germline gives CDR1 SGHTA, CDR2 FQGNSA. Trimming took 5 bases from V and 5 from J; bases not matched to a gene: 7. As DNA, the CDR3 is TGTGCCAGCAGCGACCGGGACTATAGAGATACGCAGTATTTT. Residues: CASSDRDYRDTQYF.

The CDR3 protein is CASRLFLRGTGELFF. Written as DNA, the CDR3 is TGCGCCAGCAGACTATTCTTGCGGGGGACCGGGGAGCTGTTTTTT. The chain couples TRBV4-3 to TRBJ2-2; 7 bases are shared with TRBD2. CDR1 and CDR2 from the germline V gene are LGHNA and YSLEER. The CDR3 length is 15 residues. Trimming at V came to 6 bases and at J to 5 bases, leaving 9 bases not matched to a gene.

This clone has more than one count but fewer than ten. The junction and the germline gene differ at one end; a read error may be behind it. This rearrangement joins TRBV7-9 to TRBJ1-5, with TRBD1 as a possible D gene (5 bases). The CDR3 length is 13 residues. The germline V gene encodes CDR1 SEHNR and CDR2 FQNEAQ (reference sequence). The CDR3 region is CASSGGGHQPQHF. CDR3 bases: TGTGCCAGCAGCGGGGGGGGTCATCAACCCCAGCATTTT.

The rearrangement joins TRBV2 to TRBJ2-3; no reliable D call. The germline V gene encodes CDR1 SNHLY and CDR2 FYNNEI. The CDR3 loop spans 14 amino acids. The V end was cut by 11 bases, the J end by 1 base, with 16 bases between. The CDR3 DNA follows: TGTGCCCTACGAGGTGCGCCACGCACAGATACGCAGTATTTT. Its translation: CALRGAPRTDTQYF.

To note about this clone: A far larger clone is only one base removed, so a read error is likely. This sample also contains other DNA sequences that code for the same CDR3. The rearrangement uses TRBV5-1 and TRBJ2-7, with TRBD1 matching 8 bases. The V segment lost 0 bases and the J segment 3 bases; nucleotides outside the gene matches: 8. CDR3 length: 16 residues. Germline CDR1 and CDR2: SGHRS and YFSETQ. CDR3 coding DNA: TGCGCCAGCAGCTTGGCAGGGACAGGAAACCTCTACGAGCAGTACTTC. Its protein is CASSLAGTGNLYEQYF. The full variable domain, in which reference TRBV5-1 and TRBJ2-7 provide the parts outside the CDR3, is KAGVTQTPRYLIKTRGQQVTLSCSPISGHRSVSWYQQTPGQGLQFLFEYFSETQRNKGNFPGRFSGRQFSNSRSEMNVSTLELGDSALYLCASSLAGTGNLYEQYFGPGTRLTVT.

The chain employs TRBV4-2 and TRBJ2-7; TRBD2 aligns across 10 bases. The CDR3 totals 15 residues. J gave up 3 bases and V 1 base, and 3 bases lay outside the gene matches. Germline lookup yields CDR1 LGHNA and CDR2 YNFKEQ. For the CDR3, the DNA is TGTGCCAGCAGCCAAGTTAGCGGGGGGTACTACGAGCAGTACTTC. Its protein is CASSQVSGGYYEQYF.

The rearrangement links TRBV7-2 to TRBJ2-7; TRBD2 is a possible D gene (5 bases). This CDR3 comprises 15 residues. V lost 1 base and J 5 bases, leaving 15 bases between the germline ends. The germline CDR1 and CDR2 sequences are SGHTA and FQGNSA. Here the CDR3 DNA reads TGTGCCAGCAGCTTAGGCGTCGGAGGCGGTAACGAGCAGTACTTC. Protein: CASSLGVGGGNEQYF.

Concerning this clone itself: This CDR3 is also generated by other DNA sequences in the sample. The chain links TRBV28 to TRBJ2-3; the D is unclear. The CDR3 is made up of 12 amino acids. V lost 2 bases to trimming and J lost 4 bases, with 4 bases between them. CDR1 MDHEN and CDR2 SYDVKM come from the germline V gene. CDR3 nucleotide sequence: TGTGCCAGCAGTTTAGTTGCAGATACGCAGTATTTT. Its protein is CASSLVADTQYF.